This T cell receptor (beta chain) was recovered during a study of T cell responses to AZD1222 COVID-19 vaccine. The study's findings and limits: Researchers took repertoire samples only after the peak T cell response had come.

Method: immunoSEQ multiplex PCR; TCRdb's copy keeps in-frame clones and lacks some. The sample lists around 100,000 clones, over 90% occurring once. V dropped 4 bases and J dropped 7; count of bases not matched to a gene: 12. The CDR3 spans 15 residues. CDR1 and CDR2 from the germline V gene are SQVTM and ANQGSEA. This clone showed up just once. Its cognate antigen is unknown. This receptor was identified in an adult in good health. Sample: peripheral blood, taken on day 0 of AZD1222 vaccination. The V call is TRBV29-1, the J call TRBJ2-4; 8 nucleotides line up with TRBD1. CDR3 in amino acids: CSVGKVTGARNIQYF. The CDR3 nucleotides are TGCAGCGTTGGTAAGGTGACAGGGGCAAGGAACATTCAGTACTTC.